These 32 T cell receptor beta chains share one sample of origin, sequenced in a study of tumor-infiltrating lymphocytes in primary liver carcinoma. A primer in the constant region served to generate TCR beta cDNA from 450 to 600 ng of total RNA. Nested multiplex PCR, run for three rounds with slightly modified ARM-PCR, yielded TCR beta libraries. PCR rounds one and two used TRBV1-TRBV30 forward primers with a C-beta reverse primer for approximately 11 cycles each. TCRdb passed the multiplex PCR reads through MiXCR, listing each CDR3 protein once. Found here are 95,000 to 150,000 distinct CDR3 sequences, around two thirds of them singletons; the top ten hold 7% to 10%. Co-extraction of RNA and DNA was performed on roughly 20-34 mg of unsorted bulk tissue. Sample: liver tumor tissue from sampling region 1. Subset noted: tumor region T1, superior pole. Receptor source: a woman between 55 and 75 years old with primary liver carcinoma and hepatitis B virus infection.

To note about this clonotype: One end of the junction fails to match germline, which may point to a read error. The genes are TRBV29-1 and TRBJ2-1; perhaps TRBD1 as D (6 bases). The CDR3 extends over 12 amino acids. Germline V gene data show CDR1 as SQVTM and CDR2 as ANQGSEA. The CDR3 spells CRVQDSYNKQFF. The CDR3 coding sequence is TGCAGGGTTCAGGACAGCTACAATAAGCAATTCTTC.

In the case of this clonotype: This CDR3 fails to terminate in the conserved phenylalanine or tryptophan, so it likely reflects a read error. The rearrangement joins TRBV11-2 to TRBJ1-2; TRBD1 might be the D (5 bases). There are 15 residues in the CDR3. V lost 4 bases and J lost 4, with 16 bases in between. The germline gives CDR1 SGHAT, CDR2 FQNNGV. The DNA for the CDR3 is TGTGCCAGCAGCTCACCCGCGACCGACAGCTATGGCTACACCATC. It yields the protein CASSSPATDSYGYTI.

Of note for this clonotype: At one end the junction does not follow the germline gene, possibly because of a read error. The CDR3 DNA reads TGCGCCAGCAGCCAAGTAGACATGAGATTTGCGACCGTGGAGCTGTTTTTT. The encoded protein is CASSQVDMRFATVELFF. The chain carries TRBV4-1 and TRBJ2-2; D not certain. The germline gives CDR1 MGHRA, CDR2 YSYEKL. The CDR3 covers 17 residues.

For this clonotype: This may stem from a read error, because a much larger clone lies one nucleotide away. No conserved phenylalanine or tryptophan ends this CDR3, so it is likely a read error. In nucleotides, the CDR3 is TGTGCCAGCAGTGCGACCACAAACACTGAAGCTTTCCTT. Translation: CASSATTNTEAFL. The chain recombines TRBV6-1 with TRBJ1-1; D remains ambiguous. Germline values: CDR1 MNHNS, CDR2 SASEGT. The CDR3 is 13 amino acids. Trimming removed 4 bases at V and 2 bases at J, with 8 bases between.

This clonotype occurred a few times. The CDR3 DNA follows: TGTGCCAGCAGCCCTCTTACTAGTTCCCTAGCCAAAAACATTCAGTACTTC. Its protein is CASSPLTSSLAKNIQYF. The V gene is TRBV27, the J gene TRBJ2-4, with D possibly matching TRBD2 (5 bases). Germline CDR1 MNHEY, CDR2 SMNVEV (reference sequence). Trimming shortened V by 6 bases and J by 0 bases, and 18 bases separated the two germline ends. This CDR3 is 17 amino acids long.

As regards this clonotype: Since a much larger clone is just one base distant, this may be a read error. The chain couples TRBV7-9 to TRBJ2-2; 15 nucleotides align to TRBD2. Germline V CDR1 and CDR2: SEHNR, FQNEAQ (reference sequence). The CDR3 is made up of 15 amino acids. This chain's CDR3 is CASRGLAGGAGELSF. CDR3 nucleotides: TGTGCCAGCAGGGGACTAGCGGGAGGTGCAGGGGAGCTGTCTTTT.

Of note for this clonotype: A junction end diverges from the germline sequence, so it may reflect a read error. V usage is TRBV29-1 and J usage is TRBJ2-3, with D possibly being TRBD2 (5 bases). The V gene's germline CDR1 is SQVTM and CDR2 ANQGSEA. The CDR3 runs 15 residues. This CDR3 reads CSVEDRMSSTHTQYF. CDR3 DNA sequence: TGTAGCGTTGAAGATCGGATGTCTAGCACACATACGCAGTATTTT.

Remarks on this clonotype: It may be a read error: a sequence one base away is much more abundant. CDR3 nucleotides: TGTGCCAGCAGTCCCGGTACGGGGGGCAAATACAATGAGCTGTTCTTC. Its translation is CASSPGTGGKYNELFF. This chain links TRBV12-3 or TRBV12-4 with TRBJ2-1; D may be TRBD2 (7 bases). This CDR3 region has 16 residues.

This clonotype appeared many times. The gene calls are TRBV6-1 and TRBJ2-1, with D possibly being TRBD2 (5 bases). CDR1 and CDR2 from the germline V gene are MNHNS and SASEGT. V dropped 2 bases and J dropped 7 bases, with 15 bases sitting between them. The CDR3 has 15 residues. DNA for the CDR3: TGTGCCAGCAGTGAACGGGCCCTAGCCAGGAATGAGCAGTTCTTC. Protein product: CASSERALARNEQFF.

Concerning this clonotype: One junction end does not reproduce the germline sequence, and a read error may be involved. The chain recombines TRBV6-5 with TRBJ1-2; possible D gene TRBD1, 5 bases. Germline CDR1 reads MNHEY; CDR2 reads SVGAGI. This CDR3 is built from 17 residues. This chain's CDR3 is CASRTSGGGKGDYGYIF. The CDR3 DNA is TGTGCCAGCAGGACCTCGGGGGGGGGAAAAGGTGACTATGGCTACATCTTC.

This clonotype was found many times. CDR3 loop: CASSLVLLDHEQYF. The CDR3 region has the DNA TGTGCCAGCAGCTTAGTATTACTAGATCACGAGCAGTACTTC. The chain recombines TRBV7-8 with TRBJ2-7; tentative D call: TRBD2 (5 bases). V was pared by 1 base and J by 5 bases, with 12 bases between. The CDR3 has 14 amino acids. Germline lookup yields CDR1 SGHVS and CDR2 FQNEAQ.

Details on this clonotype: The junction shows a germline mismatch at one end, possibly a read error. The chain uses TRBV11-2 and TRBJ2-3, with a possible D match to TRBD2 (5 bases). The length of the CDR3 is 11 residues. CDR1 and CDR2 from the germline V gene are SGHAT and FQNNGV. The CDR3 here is CAFGDPNTQYF. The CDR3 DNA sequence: TGTGCCTTCGGGGATCCAAATACGCAATATTTT.

This CDR3 reads CASMHRTRNRNVAFF. In nucleotides, the CDR3 is TGTGCCAGCATGCACCGGACAAGGAATCGGAATGTAGCTTTCTTT. The V and J genes are TRBV28 and TRBJ1-1, with D possibly TRBD1 on 5 matching bases. The CDR3 sequence is 15 residues long. The germline V gene encodes CDR1 MDHEN and CDR2 SYDVKM. V was clipped by 7 bases and J by 10 bases, with 25 bases between them.

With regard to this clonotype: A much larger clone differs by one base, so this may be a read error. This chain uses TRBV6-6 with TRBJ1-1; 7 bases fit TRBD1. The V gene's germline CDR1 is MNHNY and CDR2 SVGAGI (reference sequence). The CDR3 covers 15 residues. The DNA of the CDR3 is TGTGGCAGCAGTATACTCCCCCAGGGGGACACTGAAGCTTTCTTT. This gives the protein CGSSILPQGDTEAFF.

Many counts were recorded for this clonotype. This chain's CDR3 is CASSYSAQGNSPLHF. The CDR3 nucleotides read TGTGCCAGCAGTTACTCCGCTCAGGGAAATTCACCCCTCCACTTT. This chain joins TRBV6-5 and TRBJ1-6, with a tentative D call TRBD1 (5 bases). This CDR3 is built from 15 residues. V lost 0 bases, J lost 7 bases, and 10 bases lay in between. Germline V gives CDR1 MNHEY, CDR2 SVGAGI.

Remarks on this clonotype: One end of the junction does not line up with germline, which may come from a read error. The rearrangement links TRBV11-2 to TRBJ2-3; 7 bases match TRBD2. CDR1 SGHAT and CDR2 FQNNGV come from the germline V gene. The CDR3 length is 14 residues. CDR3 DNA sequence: TGTGCCAGCAGCGGGAGGGCCCAGGCAGATACGCACTATTTT. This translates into CASSGRAQADTHYF. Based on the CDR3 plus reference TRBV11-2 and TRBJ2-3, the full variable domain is EAGVAQSPRYKIIEKRQSVAFWCNPISGHATLYWYQQILGQGPKLLIQFQNNGVVDDSQLPKDRFSAERLKGVDSTLKIQPAKLEDSAVYLCASSGRAQADTHYFGPGTRLTVL.

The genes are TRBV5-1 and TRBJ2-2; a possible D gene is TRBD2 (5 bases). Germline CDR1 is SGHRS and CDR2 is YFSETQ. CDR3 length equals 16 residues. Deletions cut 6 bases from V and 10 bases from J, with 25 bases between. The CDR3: CASNALLVAKTMELFF. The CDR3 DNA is TGCGCCAGCAACGCACTACTAGTGGCAAAAACCATGGAGCTGTTTTTT.

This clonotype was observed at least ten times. CDR3 nucleotides: TGTGCCAGCAGCTTCCGTACGGGGGCTCAAGAGACCCAGTACTTC. Protein product: CASSFRTGAQETQYF. The chain is built from TRBV5-5 and TRBJ2-5; D might be TRBD1 or TRBD2, each matching 6 bases. The CDR3 consists of 15 residues. The germline gives CDR1 SGHKS, CDR2 YYEKEE (reference sequence). V was pared by 2 bases and J by 2 bases, with 13 bases between.

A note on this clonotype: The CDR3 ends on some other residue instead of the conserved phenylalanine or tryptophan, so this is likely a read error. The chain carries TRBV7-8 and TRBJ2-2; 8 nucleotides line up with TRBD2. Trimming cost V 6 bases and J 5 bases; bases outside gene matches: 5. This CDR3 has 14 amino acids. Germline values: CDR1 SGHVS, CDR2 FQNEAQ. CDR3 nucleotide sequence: TGTGCCAGCAGTCCAATAGCGGGAACCGGGGAGCTGTTTGTT. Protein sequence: CASSPIAGTGELFV.

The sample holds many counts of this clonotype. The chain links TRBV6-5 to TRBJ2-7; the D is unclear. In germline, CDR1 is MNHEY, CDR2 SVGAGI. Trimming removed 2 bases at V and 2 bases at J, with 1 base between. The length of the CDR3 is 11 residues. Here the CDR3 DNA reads TGTGCCAGCAGTTACGCCTACGAGCAGTACTTC. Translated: CASSYAYEQYF.

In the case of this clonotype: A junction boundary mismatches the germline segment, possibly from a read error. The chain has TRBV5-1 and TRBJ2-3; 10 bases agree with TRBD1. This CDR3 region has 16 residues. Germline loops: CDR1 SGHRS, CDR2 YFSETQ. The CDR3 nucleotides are TGCGCCAGCAACTTGGCCGGGACAGGGGGCACAGATACGCAGTATTTT. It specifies CASNLAGTGGTDTQYF.

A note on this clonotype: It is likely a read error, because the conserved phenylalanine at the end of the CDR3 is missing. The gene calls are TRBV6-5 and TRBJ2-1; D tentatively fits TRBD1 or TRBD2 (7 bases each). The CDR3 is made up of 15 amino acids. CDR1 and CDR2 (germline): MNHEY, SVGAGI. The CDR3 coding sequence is TGTGCTAGCAGTGTCCAGGGGGGGGCCTACAATGAGCAGTTCCTC. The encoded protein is CASSVQGGAYNEQFL.

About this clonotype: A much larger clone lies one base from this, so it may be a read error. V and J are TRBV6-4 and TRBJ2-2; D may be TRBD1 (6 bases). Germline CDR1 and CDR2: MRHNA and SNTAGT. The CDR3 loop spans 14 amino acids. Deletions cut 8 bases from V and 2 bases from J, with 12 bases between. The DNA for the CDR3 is TGTGCCAGCCGGATAGGGGGTAACACCGGGGAGCTGTTTTTT. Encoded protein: CASRIGGNTGELFF.

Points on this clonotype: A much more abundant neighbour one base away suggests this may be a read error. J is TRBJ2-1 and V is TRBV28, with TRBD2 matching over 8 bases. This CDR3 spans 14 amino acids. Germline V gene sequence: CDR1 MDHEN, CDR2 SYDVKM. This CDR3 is CTSLSSGQYNEQFF. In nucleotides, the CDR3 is TGTACCAGCCTTTCTAGCGGGCAGTACAATGAGCAGTTCTTC.

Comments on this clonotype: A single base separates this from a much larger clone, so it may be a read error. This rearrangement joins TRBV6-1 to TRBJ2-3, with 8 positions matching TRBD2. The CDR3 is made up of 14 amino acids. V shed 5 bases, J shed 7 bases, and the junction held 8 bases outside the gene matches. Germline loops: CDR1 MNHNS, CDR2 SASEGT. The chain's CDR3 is CASSYGLAGNTQYF. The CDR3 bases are TGTGCCAGCAGTTACGGACTAGCTGGAAATACGCAGTATTTT.

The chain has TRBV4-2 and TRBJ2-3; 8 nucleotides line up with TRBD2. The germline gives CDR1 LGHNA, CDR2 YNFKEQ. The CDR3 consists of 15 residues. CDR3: CLSSLTSGSTDTQYF. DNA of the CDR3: TGTCTCAGCAGCCTCACTAGCGGAAGCACAGATACGCAGTATTTT.

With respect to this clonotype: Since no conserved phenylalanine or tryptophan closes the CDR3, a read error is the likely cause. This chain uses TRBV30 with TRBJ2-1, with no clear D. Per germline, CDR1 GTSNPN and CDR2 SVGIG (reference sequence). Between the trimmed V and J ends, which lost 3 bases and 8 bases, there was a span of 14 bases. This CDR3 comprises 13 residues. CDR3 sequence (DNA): TGTGCCTGGAGCGGCGACCCGCCGGATGAGCAGTTCTTA. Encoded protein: CAWSGDPPDEQFL.

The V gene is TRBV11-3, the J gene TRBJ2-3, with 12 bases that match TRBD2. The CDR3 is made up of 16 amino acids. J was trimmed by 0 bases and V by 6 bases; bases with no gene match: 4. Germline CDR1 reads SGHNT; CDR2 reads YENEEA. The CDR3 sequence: CASSAGTSGSTDTQYF. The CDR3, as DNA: TGTGCCAGCAGTGCCGGGACTAGCGGGAGCACAGATACGCAGTATTTT. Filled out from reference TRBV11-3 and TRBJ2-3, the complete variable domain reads EAGVVQSPRYKIIEKKQPVAFWCNPISGHNTLYWYLQNLGQGPELLIRYENEEAVDDSQLPKDRFSAERLKGVDSTLKIQPAELGDSAVYLCASSAGTSGSTDTQYFGPGTRLTVL.

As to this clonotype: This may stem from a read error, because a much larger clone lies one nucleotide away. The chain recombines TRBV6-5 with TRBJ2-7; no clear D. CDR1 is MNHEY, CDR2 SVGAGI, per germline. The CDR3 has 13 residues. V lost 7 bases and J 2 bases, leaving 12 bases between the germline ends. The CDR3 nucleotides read TGTGCCAGCACCCACGGAAGCACCTACGAGCAGTACTTC. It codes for CASTHGSTYEQYF.

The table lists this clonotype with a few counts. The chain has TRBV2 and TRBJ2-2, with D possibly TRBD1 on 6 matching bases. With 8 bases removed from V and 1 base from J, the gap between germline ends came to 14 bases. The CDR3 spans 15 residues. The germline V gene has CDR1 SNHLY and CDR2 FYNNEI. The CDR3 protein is CASALNRVNTGELFF. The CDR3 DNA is TGTGCCAGCGCTTTGAACAGGGTGAACACCGGGGAGCTGTTTTTT.

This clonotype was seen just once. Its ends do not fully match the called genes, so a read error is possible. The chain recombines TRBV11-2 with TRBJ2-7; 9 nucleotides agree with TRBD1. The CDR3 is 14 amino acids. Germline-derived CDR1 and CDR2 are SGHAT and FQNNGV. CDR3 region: CASNTTGGAYKQYF. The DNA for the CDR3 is TGTGCCAGCAACACGACAGGGGGGGCCTACAAGCAGTACTTC.

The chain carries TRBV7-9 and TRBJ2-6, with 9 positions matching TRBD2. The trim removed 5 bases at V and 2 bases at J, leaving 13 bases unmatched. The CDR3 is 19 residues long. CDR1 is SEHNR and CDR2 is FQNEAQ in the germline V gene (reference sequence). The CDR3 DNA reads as TGTGCCAGCAGCCGCTATGTCCTAGCGGGGAAGACTGGGGCCAACGTCCTGACTTTC. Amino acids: CASSRYVLAGKTGANVLTF.